This T cell receptor beta chain was identified during a study of blood T cells in healthy people across ages (dated by TCRdb to 2013 to 2016). In the study overall: Template switching captured roughly one uniquely barcoded TCR beta cDNA molecule per two T cells in model experiments. The study measured age-related changes in TCR beta repertoire diversity using deep sequencing normalized with unique cDNA molecular identifiers. The donors were split into four age groups: young (average 16 years), middle-aged (about 40), aged (over 55) and long-lived (about 82). Two additional independent replicas of 1 million unique cDNA reads from the same blood draw were analyzed for two donors (one aged 18 to 30 and one aged 80 or older).

The donors were 40 or so Caucasian individuals from Russia, aged 6 to 90 years, who were systemically healthy. Roughly 9 milliliters of peripheral blood were drawn from each donor into EDTA-treated Vacutainer tubes. Ficoll-Paque density-gradient centrifugation was used to isolate PBMCs, with at least 6.5 million per sample. Trizol reagent was used to extract total RNA from PBMCs, with at least 6 micrograms per sample. The percentages of naive CD45RAhigh/CD27high T cells were determined by flow cytometry on a PBMC aliquot from every donor. About this clonotype itself: There is no known antigen for this receptor. No much larger clone is present one base from it, and per-base qualities are unavailable.

The investigation overall reported the following: Estimates of total diversity based on one million sequenced T cells were regarded as lower bounds and as underestimates. Because profiling used bulk unsorted PBMCs, naive and antigen-experienced compartments could not be compared conclusively. The long-lived group showed more naive CD4+ T cells, fewer expanded clones and increased TCR diversity than the aged group, suggesting age selection. As age increased, observed TCR beta diversity per million T cells dropped in a roughly linear way, and a significant reduction was already evident by age 40. Because donor CMV infection status was unknown, age-related changes in expanded clonotypes were potentially confounded. There was a strong correlation between observed TCR beta diversity and the percentage of naive T cells measured by flow cytometry.

Receptor amplification or capture employed 5' RACE. Instrument used: Illumina HiSeq 2500. A second PCR of roughly 6 to 11 cycles was run with a J-beta primer mix and a sample-barcoded 5' primer. Each TCR beta cDNA molecule received a unique molecular identifier from a template-switch 5' adaptor carrying 12 random nucleotides. At least 3 million CDR3-containing paired-end reads were obtained from each sample. All of the RNA was converted into first-strand cDNA using the Mint cDNA synthesis kit, with a TRBC-specific oligonucleotide serving as the primer. All cDNA was treated with uracil-DNA glycosylase and then went through a first 18-cycle PCR with the universal primers M1SS and BC2_uni_R. The paper's data handling went like this. Normalization of each sample was performed by random selection of 1 million high-quality reads, each carrying a distinct molecular identifier. Instead of being binned into consensus sequences, reads with shared molecular identifiers were discarded. CDR3 identification, clonotype clustering and error correction used MiTCR with a Q25 quality threshold and the strictest error-elimination algorithm. A nonparametric unseen species model with Euler transformation was used to estimate a lower bound on total TCR beta diversity. Through fastp at Q25 and MiXCR, TCRdb rebuilt clones from the public reads, retaining in-frame beta chains. Identical CDR3 protein sequences are pooled into one entry, listed with their most common genes and DNA. The authors' filters were not applied to this entry. The sample contains some 760,000 distinct CDR3 sequences, 25% of them found a single time. Of the sample, 8% to 10% is held by the ten largest clones.

The germline V gene supplies CDR1 MNHEY and CDR2 SVGAGI. The CDR3 numbers 14 residues from cysteine through phenylalanine. Only the CDR3 DNA stays, 42 bases, in frame from base 1. Trimming takes 7 bases off V and 2 bases off J; junction bases not matched to a gene: 5. This sample also belongs to another study, concerning T cells of mothers and their children. That second publication adds: Nine systemically healthy Caucasian individuals served as donors, namely three mothers together with their six children. cDNA synthesis consumed the entire amount of extracted RNA, loaded at approximately 1.5 ug RNA in each 15 ul reaction. In the second PCR, the M1S primer introduced both the sample barcodes and 2-4 random nucleotides. More than 8 million TCR beta CDR3 reads were obtained from each mother, and some 3.3 million reads were obtained from each child. Thymic selection shapes the output of TCR recombination in a similar way in related and unrelated pairs, and inherited differences have a minor effect. Normalized repertoire overlap in related mother-child pairs was always slightly higher than in unrelated mother-child pairs, but the difference was never significant. With a sensitivity of about 100 clones per million clonotypes, no persistent microchimeric T cell clones were detected. To look for features that set related mother-child pairs apart from unrelated individuals, the researchers ran deep NGS to compare the TCR beta repertoires of mothers and children. The mean age was 40 +/- 4 years for the mothers and approximately 11 +/- 4 years for the children. After adapters were ligated using NEBNext reagents, the libraries underwent 100+100 nt paired-end sequencing on an Illumina HiSeq 2000. To prevent cross-contamination, the mother and child libraries were prepared a month apart and were sequenced in separate runs. For each donor, between 500,000 and 2,000,000 distinct TCR beta clonotypes were identified. Naive TCR beta clonotypes were estimated from low-frequency clonotypes matched to each donor's FACS-determined naive share, without sorting.

The receptor was isolated from a boy younger than 18 in good health. Sequencing was done on a sample of blood. In this chain, TRBV6-5 is recombined with TRBJ1-3; 7 bases in the middle match TRBD1. In nucleotides, the sequence is TGTGCCAGCAAACAGGGGTTGACTGGAAACACCATATATTTT. Its protein reads: CASKQGLTGNTIYF.